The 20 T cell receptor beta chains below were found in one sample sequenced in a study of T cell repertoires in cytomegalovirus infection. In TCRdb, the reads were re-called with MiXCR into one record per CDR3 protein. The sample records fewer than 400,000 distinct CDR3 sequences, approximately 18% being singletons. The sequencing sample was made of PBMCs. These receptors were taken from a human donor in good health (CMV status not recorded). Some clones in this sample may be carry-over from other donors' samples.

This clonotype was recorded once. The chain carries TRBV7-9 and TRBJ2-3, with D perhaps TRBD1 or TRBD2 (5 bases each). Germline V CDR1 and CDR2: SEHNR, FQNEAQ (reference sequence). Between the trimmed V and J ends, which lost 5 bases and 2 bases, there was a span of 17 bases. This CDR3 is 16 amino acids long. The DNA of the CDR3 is TGTGCCAGCAGCCCCCGGGACCAAGAACCCACAGATACGCAGTATTTT. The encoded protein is CASSPRDQEPTDTQYF.

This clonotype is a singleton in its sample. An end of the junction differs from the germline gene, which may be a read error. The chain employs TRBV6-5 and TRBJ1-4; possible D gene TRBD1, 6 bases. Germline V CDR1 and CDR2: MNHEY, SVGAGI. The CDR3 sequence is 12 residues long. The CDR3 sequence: CATGRSNEKLFF. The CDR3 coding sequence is TGCGCTACAGGGAGGTCTAATGAAAAACTGTTTTTT.

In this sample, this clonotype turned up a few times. Here the CDR3 reads CAIRPSQGSVGYTF. In DNA form, the CDR3 reads TGTGCCATCAGGCCCTCGCAGGGTTCGGTAGGCTACACCTTC. J is TRBJ1-2 and V is TRBV10-3; D perhaps matches TRBD1 (5 bases). Germline values: CDR1 ENHRY, CDR2 SYGVKD. This CDR3 is 14 amino acids long. The V and J ends lost 6 bases and 8 bases respectively, with 19 bases between them.

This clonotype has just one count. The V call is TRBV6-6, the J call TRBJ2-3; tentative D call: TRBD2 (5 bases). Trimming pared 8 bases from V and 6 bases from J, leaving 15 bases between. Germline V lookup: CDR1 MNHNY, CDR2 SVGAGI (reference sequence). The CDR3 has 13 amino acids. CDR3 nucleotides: TGTGCCAGCTGGCGGGCTTACACGGATACGCAGTATTTT. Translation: CASWRAYTDTQYF.

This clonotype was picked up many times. The CDR3: CASGGTEVNQPQHF. The CDR3 DNA follows: TGTGCCAGCGGGGGGACGGAGGTCAATCAGCCCCAGCATTTT. The gene calls are TRBV6-1 and TRBJ1-5, with D perhaps matching TRBD1 (5 bases). The CDR3 loop spans 14 amino acids. Trimming pared 8 bases from V and 3 bases from J, leaving 14 bases between. CDR1 is MNHNS and CDR2 is SASEGT in the germline V gene.

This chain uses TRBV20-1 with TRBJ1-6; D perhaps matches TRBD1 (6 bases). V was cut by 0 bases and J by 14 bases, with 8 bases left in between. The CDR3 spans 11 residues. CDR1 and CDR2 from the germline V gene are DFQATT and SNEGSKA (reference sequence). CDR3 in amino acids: CSARDGDTLHF. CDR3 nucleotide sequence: TGCAGTGCTAGAGATGGGGACACCCTCCACTTT.

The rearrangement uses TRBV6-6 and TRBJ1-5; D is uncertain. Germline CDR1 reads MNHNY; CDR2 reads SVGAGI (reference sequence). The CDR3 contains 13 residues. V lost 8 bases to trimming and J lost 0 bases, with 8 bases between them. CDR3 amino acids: CASGPDSNQPQHF. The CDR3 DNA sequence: TGTGCCAGCGGCCCAGATAGCAATCAGCCCCAGCATTTT.

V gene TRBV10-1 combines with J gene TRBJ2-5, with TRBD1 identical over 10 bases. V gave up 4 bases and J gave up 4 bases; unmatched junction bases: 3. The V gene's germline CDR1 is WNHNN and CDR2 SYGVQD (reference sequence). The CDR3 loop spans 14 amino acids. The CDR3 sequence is CASSGDRGRETQYF. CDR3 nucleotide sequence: TGCGCCAGCAGTGGGGACAGGGGTCGAGAGACCCAGTACTTC.

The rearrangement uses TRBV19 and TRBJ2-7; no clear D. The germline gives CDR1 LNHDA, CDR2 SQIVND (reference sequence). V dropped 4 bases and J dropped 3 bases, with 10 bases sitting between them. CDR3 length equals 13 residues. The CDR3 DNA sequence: TGTGCCAGTAGTACTTCCGGAAACTACGAGCAGTACTTC. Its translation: CASSTSGNYEQYF.

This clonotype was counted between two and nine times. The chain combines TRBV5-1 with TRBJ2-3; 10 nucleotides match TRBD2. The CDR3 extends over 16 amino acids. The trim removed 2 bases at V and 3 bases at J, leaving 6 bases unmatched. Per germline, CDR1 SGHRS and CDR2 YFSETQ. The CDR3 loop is CASSFGLAVETDTQYF. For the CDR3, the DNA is TGCGCCAGCAGCTTTGGACTAGCGGTTGAAACAGATACGCAGTATTTT.

The CDR3 loop is CASSPMGNEQFF. CDR3 bases: TGTGCCAGCAGCCCCATGGGCAATGAGCAGTTCTTC. V and J are TRBV7-9 and TRBJ2-1, with no clear D. The CDR3 contains 12 residues. Trimming took off 5 bases at V and 6 bases at J, with 8 bases between the two ends. In germline, CDR1 is SEHNR, CDR2 FQNEAQ (reference sequence).

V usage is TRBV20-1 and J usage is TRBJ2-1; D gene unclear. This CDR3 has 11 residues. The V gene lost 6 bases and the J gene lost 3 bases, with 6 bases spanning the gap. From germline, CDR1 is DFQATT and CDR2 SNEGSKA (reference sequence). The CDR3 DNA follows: TGCAGTGCGCCATTCTACAATGAGCAGTTCTTC. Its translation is CSAPFYNEQFF.

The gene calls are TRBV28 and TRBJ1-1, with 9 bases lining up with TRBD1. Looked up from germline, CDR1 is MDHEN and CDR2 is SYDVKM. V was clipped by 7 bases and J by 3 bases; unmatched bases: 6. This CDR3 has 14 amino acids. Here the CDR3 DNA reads TGTGCCAGCAACCGGGACAGGGTCGACACTGAAGCTTTCTTT. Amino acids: CASNRDRVDTEAFF. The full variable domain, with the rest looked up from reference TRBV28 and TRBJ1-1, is DVKVTQSSRYLVKRTGEKVFLECVQDMDHENMFWYRQDPGLGLRLIYFSYDVKMKEKGDIPEGYSVSREKKERFSLILESASTNQTSMYLCASNRDRVDTEAFFGQGTRLTVV.

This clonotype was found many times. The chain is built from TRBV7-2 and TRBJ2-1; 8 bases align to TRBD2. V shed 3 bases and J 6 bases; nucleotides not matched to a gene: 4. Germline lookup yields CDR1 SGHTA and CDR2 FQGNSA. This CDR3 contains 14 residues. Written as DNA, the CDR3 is TGTGCCAGCAGCTTGACCGGGACTAGCAATGAGCAGTTCTTC. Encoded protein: CASSLTGTSNEQFF.

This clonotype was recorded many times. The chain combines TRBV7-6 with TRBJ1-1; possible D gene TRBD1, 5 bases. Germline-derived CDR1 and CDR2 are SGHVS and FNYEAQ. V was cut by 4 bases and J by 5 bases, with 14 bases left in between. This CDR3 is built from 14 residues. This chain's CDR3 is CASSSGLWGTEAFF. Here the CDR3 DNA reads TGTGCCAGCAGCTCTGGACTCTGGGGGACTGAAGCTTTCTTT.

The CDR3 protein is CASSDQGAMFGAFF. In nucleotides, the CDR3 is TGTGCCAGCAGTGATCAGGGGGCTATGTTCGGGGCTTTCTTT. The chain is built from TRBV2 and TRBJ1-1, with 8 bases aligning to TRBD1. From germline, CDR1 is SNHLY and CDR2 FYNNEI. CDR3 length: 14 amino acids. V shed 3 bases, J shed 11 bases, and the junction held 11 bases outside the gene matches.

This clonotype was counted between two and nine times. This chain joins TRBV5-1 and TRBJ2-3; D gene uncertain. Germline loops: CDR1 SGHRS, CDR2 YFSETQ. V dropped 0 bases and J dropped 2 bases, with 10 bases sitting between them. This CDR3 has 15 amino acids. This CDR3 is CASSLGGHNTDTQYF. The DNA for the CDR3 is TGCGCCAGCAGCTTGGGCGGCCACAACACAGATACGCAGTATTTT.

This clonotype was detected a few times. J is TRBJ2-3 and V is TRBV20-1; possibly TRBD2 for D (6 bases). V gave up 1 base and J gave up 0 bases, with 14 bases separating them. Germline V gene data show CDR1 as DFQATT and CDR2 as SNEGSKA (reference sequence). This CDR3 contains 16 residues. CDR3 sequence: CSARAGVLSSTDTQYF. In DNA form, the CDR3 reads TGCAGTGCTAGAGCGGGAGTATTGTCTAGCACAGATACGCAGTATTTT.

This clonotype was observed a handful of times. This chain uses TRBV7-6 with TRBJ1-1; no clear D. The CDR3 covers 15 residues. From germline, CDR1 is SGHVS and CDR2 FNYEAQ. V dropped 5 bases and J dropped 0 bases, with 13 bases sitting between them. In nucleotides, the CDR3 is TGTGCCAGCAGCCGTGCCTCTCCCTTGAACACTGAAGCTTTCTTT. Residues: CASSRASPLNTEAFF.

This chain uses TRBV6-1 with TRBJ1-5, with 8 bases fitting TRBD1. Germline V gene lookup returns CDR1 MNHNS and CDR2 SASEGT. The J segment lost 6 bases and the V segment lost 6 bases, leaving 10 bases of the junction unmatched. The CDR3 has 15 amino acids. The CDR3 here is CASRRNRGVGQPQHF. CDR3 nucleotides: TGTGCCAGCAGGAGAAACAGGGGGGTTGGTCAGCCCCAGCATTTT.